The next 32 T cell receptor beta chains were all read from a single sample in a study of T-cell reconstitution after alpha-beta-depleted transplantation in children. Unique molecular identifiers were incorporated during preparation of the TCRbeta library. TCRdb processed the PCR reads anew with MiXCR; each CDR3 protein has one entry. This sample has more than 200,000 distinct CDR3 sequences, with 20% to 30% found just once. The sequencing here drew on PBMCs, mostly from graft donor cells, taken 360 days after TCRalphabeta/CD19-depleted stem cell transplant. These TCRs come from a female patient between 2 and 10 years old who had a stem cell transplant for congenital amegakaryocytic thrombocytopenia, so the T cells may come from the graft donor.

This clonotype has only a few counts. V gene TRBV7-8 combines with J gene TRBJ2-2, with 7 nucleotides matching TRBD2. This CDR3 is 17 amino acids long. With 5 bases clipped from V and 5 bases from J, the junction kept 14 bases outside the gene matches. Germline lookup yields CDR1 SGHVS and CDR2 FQNEAQ. CDR3 sequence reads: CASSKTTYKGGTGELFF. Written as DNA, the CDR3 is TGTGCCAGCAGCAAGACGACATACAAGGGAGGGACCGGGGAGCTGTTTTTT.

This clonotype has a handful of counts. The CDR3 bases are TGTGCCTGGAGTGTACGAGAGACCCAGTACTTC. This encodes CAWSVRETQYF. V gene TRBV30 combines with J gene TRBJ2-5; no firm D call. V was cut by 0 bases and J by 4 bases, with 3 bases left in between. This CDR3 is built from 11 residues. Per the germline V gene, CDR1 is GTSNPN and CDR2 is SVGIG (reference sequence).

The sample holds a few counts of this clonotype. The CDR3 end shows no conserved phenylalanine or tryptophan, and so a read error is likely. The DNA is omitted, as the CDR3 cannot be located on it reliably, and the CDR3 follows TCRdb's listing. The J gene is TRBJ2-7, the V gene TRBV5-1. From its first to its last residue, the CDR3 has 8 amino acids. Germline-derived CDR1 and CDR2 are SGHRS and YFSETQ. CDR3 protein: CASPIEFC.

This clonotype was counted a few times. The rearrangement joins TRBV2 to TRBJ2-6; D not resolved. V lost 10 bases and J 2 bases, leaving 12 bases between the germline ends. The V gene's germline CDR1 is SNHLY and CDR2 FYNNEI. This CDR3 is built from 14 residues. The CDR3 nucleotides are TGTGCCAAACAACAGCGACCTGGGGCCAACGTCCTGACTTTC. This translates into CAKQQRPGANVLTF.

Remarks on this clonotype: The junction differs from germline at one of its ends, possibly a read error. This chain connects TRBV12-3 or TRBV12-4 to TRBJ2-2; 11 bases agree with TRBD2. The CDR3 extends over 16 amino acids. CDR3 DNA: TGTGCCAGCAGGTCAAATAGCGGGAGGGCCGTCGGGCAGCTGTTTTTT. Its protein product is CASRSNSGRAVGQLFF.

The count of this clonotype is one. Since a much larger clone is just one base distant, this may be a read error. The conserved phenylalanine or tryptophan is not found at the CDR3 terminus, so this likely reflects a read error. The chain joins TRBV7-2 to TRBJ1-3; maybe TRBD1 (5 bases). Looked up from germline, CDR1 is SGHTA and CDR2 is FQGNSA. This CDR3 is 17 amino acids long. V lost 2 bases and J 0 bases, leaving 14 bases between the germline ends. The CDR3 protein is CASSLRGRVLSGNTIYV. CDR3 DNA sequence: TGTGCCAGCAGCTTACGAGGCAGGGTCCTCTCTGGAAACACCATATATGTT.

This clonotype came up a few times. The chain uses TRBV12-3 or TRBV12-4 and TRBJ1-4; D possibly corresponds to TRBD1 (6 bases). This CDR3 is built from 14 residues. The V gene lost 5 bases and the J gene lost 7 bases, with 14 bases spanning the gap. Here the CDR3 DNA reads TGTGCCAGCAGTCTGCGGACAGATTCTGAAAAACTGTTTTTT. It yields the protein CASSLRTDSEKLFF.

CDR3 DNA sequence: TGTGCCAGCAGCGTAAGACAGGGGCCCACAACTAATGAAAAACTGTTTTTT. Translating it yields CASSVRQGPTTNEKLFF. The chain uses TRBV7-9 and TRBJ1-4; 8 bases match TRBD1. V was clipped by 5 bases and J by 0 bases; unmatched bases: 8. Germline V gene lookup returns CDR1 SEHNR and CDR2 FQNEAQ (reference sequence). The CDR3 covers 17 residues.

Of note for this clonotype: This could be a read error, since a much larger clone is one nucleotide away. The chain joins TRBV12-3 or TRBV12-4 to TRBJ2-7; the D is unclear. The CDR3 runs to 12 residues. The CDR3 region is CASRDLLHDQYF. DNA of the CDR3: TGTGCCAGCAGGGACCTCCTACACGACCAGTACTTC.

The chain has TRBV5-1 and TRBJ2-3; the D gene is possibly TRBD2 (6 bases). Germline CDR1 SGHRS, CDR2 YFSETQ. Trimming removed 2 bases from V and 4 bases from J, with 11 bases in between. The CDR3 has 14 residues. The CDR3 nucleotides read TGCGCCAGCAGCTTAGGCGGGATACCAGATACGCAGTATTTT. The encoded protein is CASSLGGIPDTQYF.

This chain uses TRBV12-3 or TRBV12-4 with TRBJ2-5, with D perhaps TRBD2 (5 bases). Trimming left V 3 bases short and J 1 base short, with 9 bases between. This CDR3 spans 14 amino acids. The CDR3 region has the DNA TGTGCCAGCAGTTTCGGAGGAGCCCAAGAGACCCAGTACTTC. This encodes CASSFGGAQETQYF.

This clonotype was counted a single time. The rearrangement links TRBV4-3 to TRBJ2-1; 7 bases match TRBD1. CDR1 LGHNA and CDR2 YSLEER come from the germline V gene. CDR3 length equals 12 residues. With V trimmed by 6 bases and J by 9 bases, 5 bases remained unmatched. CDR3 nucleotides: TGCGCCAGCAGACAGGGGTCAGGTGAGCAGTTCTTC. Its translation is CASRQGSGEQFF.

The rearrangement links TRBV7-8 to TRBJ2-4, with 16 bases that match TRBD2. Unmatched junction bases numbered 14, after V lost 3 bases and J lost 9 bases. Looked up from germline, CDR1 is SGHVS and CDR2 is FQNEAQ. CDR3 length equals 19 residues. The CDR3 coding sequence is TGTGCCAGCAGCTTGCTCAGGGGGGGACTAGCGGGAGGGGGAAGCATTCAGTACTTC. Protein sequence: CASSLLRGGLAGGGSIQYF.

This clonotype was counted many times. This sequence joins TRBV12-3 or TRBV12-4 and TRBJ2-7, with D unclear. Trimming cost V 5 bases and J 0 bases, with 11 bases left between them. The length of the CDR3 is 14 residues. As DNA, the CDR3 is TGTGCCAGCAGTCCCGGGTCTAGCTCCTACGAGCAGTACTTC. This codes for CASSPGSSSYEQYF.

J is TRBJ2-1 and V is TRBV7-3; D is uncertain. Germline loops: CDR1 SGHTA, CDR2 FQGTGA. The CDR3 is 13 amino acids. Trimming removed 1 base from V and 7 bases from J, with 8 bases in between. CDR3 DNA sequence: TGTGCCAGCAGCTTAATGCCGGCAAATGAGCAGTTCTTC. Residues: CASSLMPANEQFF.

This clonotype was observed a few times. The V call is TRBV20-1, the J call TRBJ1-1, with D uncertain. The CDR3 is 11 amino acids. Germline loops: CDR1 DFQATT, CDR2 SNEGSKA (reference sequence). The V and J ends lost 7 bases and 2 bases respectively, with 8 bases between them. For the CDR3, the DNA is TGCAGTGGGGAGAGAAACACTGAAGCTTTCTTT. This encodes CSGERNTEAFF.

A few counts support this clonotype. The rearrangement uses TRBV29-1 and TRBJ2-3, with 8 bases identical to TRBD1. This CDR3 has 13 amino acids. The J segment lost 4 bases and the V segment lost 4 bases, leaving 4 bases of the junction unmatched. Germline-derived CDR1 and CDR2 are SQVTM and ANQGSEA. The chain's CDR3 is CSVATGGADTQYF. CDR3 nucleotide sequence: TGCAGCGTTGCAACAGGGGGTGCAGATACGCAGTATTTT.

The CDR3 sequence is CSASFPQGSYEQYF. CDR3 nucleotides: TGCAGTGCCTCCTTTCCACAGGGATCCTACGAGCAGTACTTC. The J gene is TRBJ2-7, the V gene TRBV20-1, with TRBD1 as a possible D gene (6 bases). The CDR3 contains 14 residues. Germline V lookup: CDR1 DFQATT, CDR2 SNEGSKA (reference sequence). V was trimmed by 6 bases and J by 1 base, leaving 16 bases between them.

V and J are TRBV7-6 and TRBJ2-3, with 14 bases matching TRBD2. Unmatched junction bases numbered 6, after V lost 4 bases and J lost 6 bases. The CDR3 runs 16 residues. Germline CDR1 is SGHVS and CDR2 is FNYEAQ. CDR3 coding DNA: TGTGCCAGCAGCTCGCGACTAGCGGGGGGGCCGGATACGCAGTATTTT. Translation: CASSSRLAGGPDTQYF.

This clonotype was recorded once. V is TRBV10-3 and J is TRBJ2-7; D uncertain. Germline lookup yields CDR1 ENHRY and CDR2 SYGVKD. V lost 0 bases, J lost 4 bases, and 13 bases lay in between. The CDR3 has 15 residues. The CDR3, as DNA: TGTGCCATCAGTGAGTCCGCCGAGACGCATTACGAGCAGTACTTC. Its protein product is CAISESAETHYEQYF.

This clonotype turned up a few times. The V gene is TRBV20-1, the J gene TRBJ2-7; TRBD1 agrees at 7 bases. J lost 2 bases, V lost 2 bases, and 3 bases had no gene match. The CDR3 totals 13 residues. The germline V gene has CDR1 DFQATT and CDR2 SNEGSKA (reference sequence). The CDR3 sequence is CSARRQGTYEQYF. The CDR3 bases are TGCAGTGCTAGAAGACAGGGTACCTACGAGCAGTACTTC.

The V call is TRBV12-3 or TRBV12-4, the J call TRBJ2-7; possibly TRBD2 for D (6 bases). V shed 5 bases and J shed 2 bases, with 16 bases lying between them. This CDR3 comprises 15 residues. Here the CDR3 reads CASSSRDSPPYEQYF. The DNA of the CDR3 is TGTGCCAGCAGTAGTCGGGACTCCCCCCCCTACGAGCAGTACTTC.

This sequence joins TRBV12-3 or TRBV12-4 and TRBJ2-3; D gene ambiguous. Trimming took off 5 bases at V and 0 bases at J, with 6 bases between the two ends. This CDR3 is 13 amino acids long. The chain's CDR3 is CASSMTSTDTQYF. The CDR3 bases are TGTGCCAGCAGTATGACTAGCACAGATACGCAGTATTTT.

This clonotype has more than one count but fewer than ten. This chain connects TRBV7-2 to TRBJ2-7; TRBD1 agrees at 7 bases. CDR3 length equals 15 residues. The trim removed 2 bases at V and 2 bases at J, leaving 6 bases unmatched. The germline V gene has CDR1 SGHTA and CDR2 FQGNSA. CDR3 bases: TGTGCCAGCAGCTTACGGGGCAGGGGGACCTACGAGCAGTACTTC. Translated: CASSLRGRGTYEQYF.

The J gene is TRBJ2-5, the V gene TRBV30; possible D gene TRBD1, 6 bases. V dropped 5 bases and J dropped 5 bases, with 18 bases sitting between them. Per the germline V gene, CDR1 is GTSNPN and CDR2 is SVGIG (reference sequence). The length of the CDR3 is 14 residues. The CDR3 region has the DNA TGTGCCTGGGGCCCGGACAGCTATAGGGAGACCCAGTACTTC. Its translation: CAWGPDSYRETQYF.

The chain couples TRBV29-1 to TRBJ1-1; D unclear. The CDR3 runs 11 residues. CDR1 is SQVTM and CDR2 is ANQGSEA in the germline V gene. The germline V and J ends were trimmed by 0 bases and 8 bases, with 7 bases remaining between them. DNA of the CDR3: TGCAGCGTTGAAGATCTAACAGAAGCTTTCTTT. It yields the protein CSVEDLTEAFF.

This rearrangement joins TRBV5-1 to TRBJ2-2; D might be TRBD2 (5 bases). The CDR3 is 16 residues long. Trimming removed 0 bases from V and 3 bases from J, with 12 bases in between. The germline gives CDR1 SGHRS, CDR2 YFSETQ. The CDR3 is CASSLGWSGHTGELFF. CDR3 DNA: TGCGCCAGCAGCTTGGGATGGAGCGGACACACCGGGGAGCTGTTTTTT.

This clonotype has only a few counts. The V and J genes are TRBV3-1 and TRBJ1-1; possibly TRBD1 for D (5 bases). This CDR3 contains 16 residues. V lost 5 bases and J 2 bases, leaving 18 bases between the germline ends. The V gene's germline CDR1 is LGHDT and CDR2 YNNKEL (reference sequence). The CDR3 DNA reads as TGTGCCAGCAGCGTCCGACTGGGACGAAGCAACACTGAAGCTTTCTTT. Translating gives CASSVRLGRSNTEAFF. Supplemented by reference TRBV3-1 and TRBJ1-1, the full variable domain reads DTAVSQTPKYLVTQMGNDKSIKCEQNLGHDTMYWYKQDSKKFLKIMFSYNNKELIINETVPNRFSPKSPDKAHLNLHINSLELGDSAVYFCASSVRLGRSNTEAFFGQGTRLTVV.

The rearrangement uses TRBV12-3 or TRBV12-4 and TRBJ1-5; a possible D gene is TRBD1 (5 bases). The CDR3 sequence is 13 residues long. Trimming took 6 bases from V and 7 from J, leaving 13 bases between them. The CDR3 loop is CASRHGTGQPQHF. The CDR3 DNA reads TGTGCCAGCAGACATGGGACGGGGCAGCCCCAGCATTTT.

The V gene is TRBV10-3, the J gene TRBJ1-1; TRBD1 agrees at 7 bases. From germline, CDR1 is ENHRY and CDR2 SYGVKD. The CDR3 loop spans 17 amino acids. Trimming removed 3 bases from V and 0 bases from J; junction bases left unmatched: 10. DNA of the CDR3: TGTGCCATCAGTGAAGGCCGCGGCAGGGGGATGAACACTGAAGCTTTCTTT. It encodes CAISEGRGRGMNTEAFF.

This clonotype was detected a few times. The chain employs TRBV20-1 and TRBJ2-3; no clear D. The length of the CDR3 is 12 residues. The germline V and J ends were trimmed by 8 bases and 5 bases, with 14 bases remaining between them. Germline V gene lookup returns CDR1 DFQATT and CDR2 SNEGSKA (reference sequence). The DNA for the CDR3 is TGCAGTCTTTTGGTAGGAAAAGATACGCAGTATTTT. This codes for CSLLVGKDTQYF.

This chain joins TRBV6-4 and TRBJ2-7; no clear D. Trimming removed 6 bases from V and 4 bases from J, with 16 bases in between. The CDR3 has 14 amino acids. The germline CDR1 and CDR2 sequences are MRHNA and SNTAGT. As DNA, the CDR3 is TGTGCCAGCAGGGCCCGGGCCCACCCGTACGAGCAGTACTTC. This codes for CASRARAHPYEQYF.